Sequencing of this T cell receptor beta chain was carried out in a study of beta chain features in type 1 diabetes. On this clone itself: Antigen unknown.

Populations obtained by sorting all exceeded 95% purity. The V gene's germline CDR1 is MNHEY and CDR2 SMNVEV (reference sequence). Trimming cost V 3 bases and J 5 bases, with 10 bases left between them. The CDR3 is made up of 13 amino acids. Expressed TCRB transcripts were sequenced, since all the RNA that had been isolated was reverse transcribed. Assay: immunoSEQ multiplex PCR; the TCRdb copy retains only in-frame clones and omits some. The sample includes under 200,000 clones, about 8.1% of them seen just once. Notes on the study in general: Type 1 diabetes patients showed a moderate but significant shortening of TCRB CDR3s in all four CD4+ subsets. The study found fewer insertions and more deletions at VDJ junctions in type 1 diabetes patients.

Sequencing was done on a sample of central memory CD4+ T cells from blood. The receptor was derived from a woman under 30 with type 1 diabetes. The chain carries TRBV27 and TRBJ1-2; D uncertain. The CDR3 protein is CASSFWQDYGYTF. The CDR3 region has the DNA TGTGCCAGCAGTTTTTGGCAGGATTATGGCTACACCTTC.